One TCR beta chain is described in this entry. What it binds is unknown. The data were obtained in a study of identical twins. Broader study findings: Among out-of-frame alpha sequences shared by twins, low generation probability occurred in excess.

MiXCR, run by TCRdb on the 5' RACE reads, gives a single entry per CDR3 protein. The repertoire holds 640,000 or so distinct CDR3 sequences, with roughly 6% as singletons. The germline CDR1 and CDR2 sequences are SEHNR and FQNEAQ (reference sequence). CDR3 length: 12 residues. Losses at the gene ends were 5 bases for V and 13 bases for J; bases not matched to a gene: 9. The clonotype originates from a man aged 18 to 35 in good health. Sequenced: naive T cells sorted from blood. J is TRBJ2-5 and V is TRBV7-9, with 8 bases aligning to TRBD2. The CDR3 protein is CASSTNSGTRYF. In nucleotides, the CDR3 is TGTGCCAGCAGCACGAATTCCGGGACTAGGTACTTC.